This T cell receptor (beta chain) is drawn from a study of CD8+ T cells in alopecia areata. Study-wide context: Twice daily, treated patients received 5 to 10 mg of oral tofacitinib.

With regard to this clone: Its target is not known.

Germline loops: CDR1 MGHDK, CDR2 SYGVNS. Trimming stripped 3 bases from V and 3 bases from J, with 11 bases between. The CDR3 loop spans 14 amino acids. Following extraction, RNA underwent reverse transcription to cDNA, which served as the sequencing template. Data came from immunoSEQ multiplex PCR; TCRdb stores just in-frame clones and leaves some out. The table includes hundreds of thousands of clones, under 40% detected once. Regarding the study as a whole: Clonality in the scalp and expanded CD8+ clones ranked among the top 100 were significantly decreased by tofacitinib.

The treatment is: oral pan-JAK inhibitor, 5-10 mg twice daily. Sorting from PBMCs produced CD4+ and CD8+ T cells. The source material was CD4+ T cells sorted from blood, sampled between weeks 30 and 35, from a patient treated with tofacitinib. The TCR originated in a human donor with alopecia areata. The rearrangement links TRBV25-1 to TRBJ1-1; D not certain. CDR3 protein: CASSDPSGYTEAFF. The CDR3 bases are TGTGCCAGCAGTGACCCCTCCGGCTACACTGAAGCTTTCTTT.